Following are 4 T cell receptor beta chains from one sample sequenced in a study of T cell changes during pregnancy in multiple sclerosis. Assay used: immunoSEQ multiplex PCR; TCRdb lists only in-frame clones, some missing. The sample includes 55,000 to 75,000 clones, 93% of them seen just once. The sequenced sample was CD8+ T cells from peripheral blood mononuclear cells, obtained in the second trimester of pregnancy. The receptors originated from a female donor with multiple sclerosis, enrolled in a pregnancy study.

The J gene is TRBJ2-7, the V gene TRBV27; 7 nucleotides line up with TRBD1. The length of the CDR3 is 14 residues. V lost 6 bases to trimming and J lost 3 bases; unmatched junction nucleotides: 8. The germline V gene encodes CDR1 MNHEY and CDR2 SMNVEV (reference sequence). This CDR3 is CASSKQGQDYEQYF. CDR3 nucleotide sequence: TGTGCCAGCAGCAAACAGGGGCAAGACTACGAGCAGTACTTC.

Here the CDR3 reads CASSQSIAGESYNEQFF. CDR3 in DNA: TGCGCCAGCAGCCAATCCATAGCGGGAGAGTCCTACAATGAGCAGTTCTTC. The chain combines TRBV4-1 with TRBJ2-1; 9 bases agree with TRBD2. Germline CDR1 reads MGHRA; CDR2 reads YSYEKL. The CDR3 covers 17 residues. V was pared by 2 bases and J by 1 base, with 6 bases of the junction left unmatched.

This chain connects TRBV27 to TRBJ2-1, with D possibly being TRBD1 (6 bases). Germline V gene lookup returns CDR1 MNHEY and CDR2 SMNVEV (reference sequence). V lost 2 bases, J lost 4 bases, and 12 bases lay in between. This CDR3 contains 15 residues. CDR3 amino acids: CASSLTGNGYNEQFF. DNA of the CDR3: TGTGCCAGCAGTTTAACAGGGAACGGTTACAATGAGCAGTTCTTC.

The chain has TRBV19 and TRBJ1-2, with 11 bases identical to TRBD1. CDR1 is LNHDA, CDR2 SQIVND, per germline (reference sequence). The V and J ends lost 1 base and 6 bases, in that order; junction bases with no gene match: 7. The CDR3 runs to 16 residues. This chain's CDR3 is CASSIGPGQGVDGYTF. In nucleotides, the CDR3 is TGTGCCAGTAGTATAGGTCCGGGACAGGGGGTGGATGGCTACACCTTC.